This T cell receptor beta chain is drawn from a study of blood T cell repertoires in COVID-19 (TCRdb year 2020). General notes on the study: Collaborator samples came from the United States, Italy and Spain and covered acute and convalescent phases of COVID-19. Subjects who had been exposed to COVID-19, were actively infected with it, or had recovered from it provided the deeply sampled blood TCRbeta repertoires that made up the dataset. Where available, HLA class I and class II types were taken from metadata supplied by the sample provider and were not determined by assay-based typing. The material from the prospective study consisted of cDNA or gDNA derived from T cells, B-cell-depleted T cells, or PBMCs. The repertoires were made available in a free public database intended to serve as a resource for research on the immune response to SARS-CoV-2. The samples were drawn from two sources: the first 160 participants of the ongoing ImmuneRACE study, and about 1,300 subjects contributed by 6 global collaborators. A de-identified subject ID, COVID-19 status, age in years and sex were almost always included in the sample metadata.

In the prospective study, participants were 18 to 89 years old, resided in 20 to 30 geographic areas of the United States, and were enrolled through a virtual design. In the prospective study, participants were assigned to cohorts based on the clinical history participants reported in a screening survey and a study questionnaire. In the prospective study, whole blood, serum and a nasopharyngeal or oropharyngeal swab were collected from each participant by mobile phlebotomists. Prospective study participants could optionally give additional blood draws and questionnaires over a roughly two-month period. Before DNA extraction, blood samples from the prospective study were shipped at room temperature or frozen. The CDR3 goes from the cysteine to the phenylalanine over 13 residues. Only the CDR3 DNA is retained, 39 bases long and in frame from the first base. Deletion took 3 bases off V and 4 bases off J, with a span of 10 bases between the germline ends.

A remark on this clone: Its cognate antigen has yet to be identified. No much larger clone is present one base from it, and per-base qualities are unavailable.

The research as a whole found: Clinical and demographic metadata were provided uncurated, with the amount varying by source and participant.

TCRbeta CDR3 regions were amplified from genomic DNA using the immunoSEQ Assay, a bias-controlled multiplex PCR. In the paper's pipeline: Within the assay, amplification of reference gene primers was used to estimate how many nucleated cells each sample contained. To quantify the absolute abundance of each unique TCRbeta CDR3 rearrangement, sequence reads were collapsed and filtered. For each sample, productive Simpson clonality was calculated as the square root of Simpson's diversity index across productive rearrangements. The table was pulled from immuneACCESS by TCRdb, which kept in-frame rearrangements only. Such tables lose some clones; where checked, under half of the loss comes from unresolved V genes, and the rest has no known cause. The DNA was the basis for D and trimming; V, J and clone size are from that table. The sample table holds fewer than 250,000 clones, of which approximately 86% were seen once. Around 4% of the sample is held by the ten biggest clonotypes.

This clonotype was sampled from a woman in her 40s with acute COVID-19. The rearranged chain carries TRBV12-3 or TRBV12-4 and TRBJ2-7; TRBD1 could be the D gene, as 6 bases match. The sequenced sample consisted of PBMCs or T cells enriched from blood (not recorded which). The sequenced DNA: TGTGCCAGCAGTTTGGACAGTCCGTACGAGCAGTACTTC. Its coded protein is CASSLDSPYEQYF.